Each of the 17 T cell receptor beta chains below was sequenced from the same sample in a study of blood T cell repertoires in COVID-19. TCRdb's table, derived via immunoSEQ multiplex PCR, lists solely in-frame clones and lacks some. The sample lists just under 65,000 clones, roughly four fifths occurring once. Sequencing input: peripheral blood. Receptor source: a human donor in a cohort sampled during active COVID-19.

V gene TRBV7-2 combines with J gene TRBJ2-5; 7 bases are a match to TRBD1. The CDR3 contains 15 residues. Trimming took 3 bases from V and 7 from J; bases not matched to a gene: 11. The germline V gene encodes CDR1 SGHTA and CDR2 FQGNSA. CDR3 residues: CASSLTQGLRGTQYF. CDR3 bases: TGTGCCAGCAGCTTGACACAGGGGTTAAGAGGGACCCAGTACTTC.

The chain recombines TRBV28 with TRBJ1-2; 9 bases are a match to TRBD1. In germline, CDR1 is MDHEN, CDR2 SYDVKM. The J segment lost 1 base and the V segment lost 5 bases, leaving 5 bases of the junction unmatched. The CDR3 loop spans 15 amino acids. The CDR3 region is CASSPGTGNNYGYTF. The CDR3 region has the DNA TGTGCCAGCAGTCCGGGGACAGGGAATAACTATGGCTACACCTTC.

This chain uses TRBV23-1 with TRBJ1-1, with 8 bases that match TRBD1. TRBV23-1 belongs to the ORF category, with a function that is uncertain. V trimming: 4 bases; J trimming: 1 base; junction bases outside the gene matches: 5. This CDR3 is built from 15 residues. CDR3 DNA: TGCGCCAGCAGTCCCCGACAGGGGAAGAACACTGAAGCTTTCTTT. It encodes CASSPRQGKNTEAFF.

The CDR3 here is CASSLGSRQSNEQFF. The CDR3 coding sequence is TGCGCCAGCAGCTTGGGGTCCCGACAGAGCAATGAGCAGTTCTTC. The chain employs TRBV5-1 and TRBJ2-1; a weak D match, TRBD1 (5 bases). CDR3 length equals 15 residues. Germline V gene data show CDR1 as SGHRS and CDR2 as YFSETQ. V was pared by 0 bases and J by 6 bases, with 13 bases between.

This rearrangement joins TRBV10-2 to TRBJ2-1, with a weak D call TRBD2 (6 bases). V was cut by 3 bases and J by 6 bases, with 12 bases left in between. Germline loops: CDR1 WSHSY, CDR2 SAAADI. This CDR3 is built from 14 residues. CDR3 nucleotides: TGCGCCAGCAGTGATGGAGGGGCGATCAATGAGCAGTTCTTC. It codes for CASSDGGAINEQFF.

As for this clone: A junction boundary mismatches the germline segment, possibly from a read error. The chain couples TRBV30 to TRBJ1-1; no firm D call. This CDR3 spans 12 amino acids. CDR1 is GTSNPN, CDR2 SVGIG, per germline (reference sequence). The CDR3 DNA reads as TGTGCCTATCAACATATGAACAGTGAAGCTTTCTTT. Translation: CAYQHMNSEAFF.

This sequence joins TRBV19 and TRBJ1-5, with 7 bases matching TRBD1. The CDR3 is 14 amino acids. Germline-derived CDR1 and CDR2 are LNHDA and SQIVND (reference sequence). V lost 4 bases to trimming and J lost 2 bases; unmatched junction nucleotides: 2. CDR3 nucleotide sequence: TGTGCCAGTAGTACCGGGACAGGCAATCAGCCCCAGCATTTT. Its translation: CASSTGTGNQPQHF.

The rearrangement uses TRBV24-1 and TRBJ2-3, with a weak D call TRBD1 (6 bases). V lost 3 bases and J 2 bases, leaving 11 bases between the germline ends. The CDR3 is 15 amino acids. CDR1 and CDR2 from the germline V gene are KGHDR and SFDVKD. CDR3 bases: TGTGCCACCAGTGATAAGGGGGACCCCACAGATACGCAGTATTTT. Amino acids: CATSDKGDPTDTQYF.

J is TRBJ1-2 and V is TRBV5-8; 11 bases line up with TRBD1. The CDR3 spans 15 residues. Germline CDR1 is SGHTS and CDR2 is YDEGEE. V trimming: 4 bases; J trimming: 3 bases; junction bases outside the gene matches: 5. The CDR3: CASSPRTGGYYGYTF. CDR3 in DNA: TGTGCCAGCAGCCCTAGGACAGGGGGCTACTATGGCTACACCTTC. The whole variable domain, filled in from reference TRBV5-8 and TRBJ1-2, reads EAGVTQSPTHLIKTRGQQATLRCSPISGHTSVYWYQQALGLGLQFLLWYDEGEERNRGNFPPRFSGRQFPNYSSELNVNALELEDSALYLCASSPRTGGYYGYTFGSGTRLTVV.

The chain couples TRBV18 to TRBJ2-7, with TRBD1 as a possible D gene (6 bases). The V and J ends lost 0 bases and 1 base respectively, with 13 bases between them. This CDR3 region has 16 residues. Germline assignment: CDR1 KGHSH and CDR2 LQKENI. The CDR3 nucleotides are TGTGCCAGCTCACCACCCTCTTCCCAGGGGTCCTACGAGCAGTACTTC. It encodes CASSPPSSQGSYEQYF.

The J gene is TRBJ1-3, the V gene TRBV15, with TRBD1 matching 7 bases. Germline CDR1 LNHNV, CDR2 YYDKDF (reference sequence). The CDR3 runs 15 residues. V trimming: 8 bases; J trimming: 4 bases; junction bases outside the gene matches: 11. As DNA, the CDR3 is TGTGCCACCCGAGGGGAGACAGGGTGGGGAAACACCATATATTTT. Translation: CATRGETGWGNTIYF. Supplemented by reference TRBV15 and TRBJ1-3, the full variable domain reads DAMVIQNPRYQVTQFGKPVTLSCSQTLNHNVMYWYQQKSSQAPKLLFHYYDKDFNNEADTPDNFQSRRPNTSFCFLDIRSPGLGDTAMYLCATRGETGWGNTIYFGEGSWLTVV.

The CDR3 nucleotides read TGTGCCAGCAGCTTGGACAGGCTCTCTGGGGCCAACGTCCTGACTTTC. Residues: CASSLDRLSGANVLTF. V gene TRBV7-9 combines with J gene TRBJ2-6, with 7 bases fitting TRBD1. Germline CDR1 SEHNR, CDR2 FQNEAQ (reference sequence). The ends lost 3 bases at V and 0 bases at J; junction bases unmatched: 2. The CDR3 runs 16 residues.

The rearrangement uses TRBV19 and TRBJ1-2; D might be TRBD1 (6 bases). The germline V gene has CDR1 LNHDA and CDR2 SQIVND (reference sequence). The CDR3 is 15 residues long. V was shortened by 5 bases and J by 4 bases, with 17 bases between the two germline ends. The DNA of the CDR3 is TGTGCCAGTAGTCAGGCGGGGGCTGAGGTCTATGGCTACACCTTC. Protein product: CASSQAGAEVYGYTF.

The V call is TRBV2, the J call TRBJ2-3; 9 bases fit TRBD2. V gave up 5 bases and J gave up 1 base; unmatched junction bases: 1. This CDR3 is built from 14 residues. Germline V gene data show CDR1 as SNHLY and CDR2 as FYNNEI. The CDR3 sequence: CASSRLAGTDTQYF. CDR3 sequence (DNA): TGTGCCAGCAGTCGACTAGCGGGCACAGATACGCAGTATTTT.

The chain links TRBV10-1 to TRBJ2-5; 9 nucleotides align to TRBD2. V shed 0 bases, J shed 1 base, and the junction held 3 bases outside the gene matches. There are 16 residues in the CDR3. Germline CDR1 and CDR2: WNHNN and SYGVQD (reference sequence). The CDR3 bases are TGCGCCAGCAGTGAGTCGGGTAGCGGGGGCCAAGAGACCCAGTACTTC. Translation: CASSESGSGGQETQYF.

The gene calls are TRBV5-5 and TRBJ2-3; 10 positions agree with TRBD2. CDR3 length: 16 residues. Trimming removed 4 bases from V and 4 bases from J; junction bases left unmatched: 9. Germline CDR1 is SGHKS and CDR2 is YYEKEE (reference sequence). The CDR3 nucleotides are TGTGCCAGCAGCGTCCCTAGCGGGGGAGGAGCAGATACGCAGTATTTT. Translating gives CASSVPSGGGADTQYF.

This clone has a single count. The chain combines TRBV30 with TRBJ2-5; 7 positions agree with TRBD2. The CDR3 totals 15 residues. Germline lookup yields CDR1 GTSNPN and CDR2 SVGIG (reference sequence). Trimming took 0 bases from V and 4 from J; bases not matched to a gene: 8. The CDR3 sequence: CAWSVLGGSSETQYF. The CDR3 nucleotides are TGTGCCTGGAGTGTACTCGGGGGGAGCTCAGAGACCCAGTACTTC.